This T cell receptor (beta chain) was identified in a study of glioma-infiltrating T cells. Study outcomes and limitations: Non-neoplastic patients had below-expected tissue-blood divergence, while all gliomas exceeded expectation.

As for this clonotype: Its antigen is still unknown.

Amplification of TCR alpha and beta CDR3 regions from RNA used iRepertoire nested multiplex PCR. For one-step reverse transcription and amplification, about 85-400 ng of tissue mRNA or PBMC total RNA was used. TCRdb re-called the multiplex PCR reads with MiXCR, one entry per CDR3 protein. The table has about 130,000 distinct CDR3 sequences, 24% seen once. In germline, CDR1 is SEHNR, CDR2 FQNEAQ (reference sequence). The CDR3 consists of 15 residues. V was clipped by 5 bases and J by 0 bases, with 12 bases between them. Sequencing was done on a sample of glioma tissue, nonneoplastic brain tissue, or PBMCs (not recorded which). This clonotype was sampled from a human donor with low-grade glioma or glioblastoma, undergoing nonglioma brain surgery, or in good health (not recorded which). The chain has TRBV7-9 and TRBJ2-3; D perhaps matches TRBD2 (6 bases). CDR3 amino acids: CASSVSGTSTDTQYF. For the CDR3, the DNA is TGTGCCAGCAGCGTTAGCGGCACTAGCACAGATACGCAGTATTTT.